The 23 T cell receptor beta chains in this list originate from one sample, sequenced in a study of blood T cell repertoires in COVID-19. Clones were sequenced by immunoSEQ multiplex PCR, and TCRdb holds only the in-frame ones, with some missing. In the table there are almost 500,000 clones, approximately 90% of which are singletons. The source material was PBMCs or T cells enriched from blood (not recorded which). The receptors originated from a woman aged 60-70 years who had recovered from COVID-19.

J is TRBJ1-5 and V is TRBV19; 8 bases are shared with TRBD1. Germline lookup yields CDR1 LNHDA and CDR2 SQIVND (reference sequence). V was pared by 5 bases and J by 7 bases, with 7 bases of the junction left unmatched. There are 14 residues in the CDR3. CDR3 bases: TGTGCCAGTAGTGAGCAGGGGGCAGGACAGCCCCAGCATTTT. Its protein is CASSEQGAGQPQHF.

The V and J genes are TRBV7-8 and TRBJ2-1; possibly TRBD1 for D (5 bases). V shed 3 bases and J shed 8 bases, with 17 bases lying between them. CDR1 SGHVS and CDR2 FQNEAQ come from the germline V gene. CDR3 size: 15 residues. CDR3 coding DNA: TGTGCCAGCAGCTTCCTAGGGCAGGGTGGCGATGAGCAGTTCTTC. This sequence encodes CASSFLGQGGDEQFF. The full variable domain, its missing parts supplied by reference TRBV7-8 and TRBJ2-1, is GAGVSQSPRYKVAKRGQDVALRCDPISGHVSLFWYQQALGQGPEFLTYFQNEAQLDKSGLPSDRFFAERPEGSVSTLKIQRTQQEDSAVYLCASSFLGQGGDEQFFGPGTRLTVL.

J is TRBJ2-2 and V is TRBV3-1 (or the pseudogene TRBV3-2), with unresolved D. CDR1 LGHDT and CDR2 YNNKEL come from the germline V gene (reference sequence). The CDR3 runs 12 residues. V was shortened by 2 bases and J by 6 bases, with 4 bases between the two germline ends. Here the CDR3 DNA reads TGTGCCAGCAGCCAATCTTCCGGGGAGCTGTTTTTT. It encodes CASSQSSGELFF.

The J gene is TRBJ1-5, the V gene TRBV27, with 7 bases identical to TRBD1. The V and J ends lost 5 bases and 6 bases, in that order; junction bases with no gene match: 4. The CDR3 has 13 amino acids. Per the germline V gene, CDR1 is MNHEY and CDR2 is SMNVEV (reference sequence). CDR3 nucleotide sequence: TGTGCCAGCAGTCCACAGGGGACTCAGCCCCAGCATTTT. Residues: CASSPQGTQPQHF.

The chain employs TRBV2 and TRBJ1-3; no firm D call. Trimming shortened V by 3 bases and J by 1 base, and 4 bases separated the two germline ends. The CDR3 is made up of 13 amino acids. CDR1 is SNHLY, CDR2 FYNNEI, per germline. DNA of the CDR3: TGTGCCAGCAGTGAGCAGTCTGGAAACACCATATATTTT. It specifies CASSEQSGNTIYF.

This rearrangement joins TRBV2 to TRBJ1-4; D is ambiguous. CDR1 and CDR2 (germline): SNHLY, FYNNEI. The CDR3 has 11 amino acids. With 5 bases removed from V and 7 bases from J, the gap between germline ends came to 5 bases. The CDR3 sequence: CASSPSEKLFF. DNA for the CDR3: TGTGCCAGCAGTCCCAGTGAAAAACTGTTTTTT.

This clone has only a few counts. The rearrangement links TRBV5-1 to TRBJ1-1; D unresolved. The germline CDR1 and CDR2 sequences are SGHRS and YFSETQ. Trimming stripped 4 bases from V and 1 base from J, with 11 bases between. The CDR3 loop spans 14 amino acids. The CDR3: CASSLLGRNTEAFF. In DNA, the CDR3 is TGCGCCAGCAGCCTACTAGGACGGAACACTGAAGCTTTCTTT.

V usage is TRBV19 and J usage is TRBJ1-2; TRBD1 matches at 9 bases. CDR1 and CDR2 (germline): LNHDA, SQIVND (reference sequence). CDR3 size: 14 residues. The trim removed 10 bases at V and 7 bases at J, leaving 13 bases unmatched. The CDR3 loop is CATSRQQGAVGYTF. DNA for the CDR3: TGTGCCACCAGTAGGCAACAGGGGGCTGTTGGCTACACCTTC. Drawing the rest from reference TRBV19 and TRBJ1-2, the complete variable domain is DGGITQSPKYLFRKEGQNVTLSCEQNLNHDAMYWYRQDPGQGLRLIYYSQIVNDFQKGDIAEGYSVSREKKESFPLTVTSAQKNPTAFYLCATSRQQGAVGYTFGSGTRLTVV.

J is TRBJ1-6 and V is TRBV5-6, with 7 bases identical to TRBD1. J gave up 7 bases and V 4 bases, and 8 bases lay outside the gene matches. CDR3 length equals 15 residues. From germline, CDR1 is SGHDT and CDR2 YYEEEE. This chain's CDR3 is CASSRWTGLNSPLHF. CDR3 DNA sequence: TGTGCCAGCAGCCGTTGGACAGGATTGAATTCACCCCTCCACTTT.

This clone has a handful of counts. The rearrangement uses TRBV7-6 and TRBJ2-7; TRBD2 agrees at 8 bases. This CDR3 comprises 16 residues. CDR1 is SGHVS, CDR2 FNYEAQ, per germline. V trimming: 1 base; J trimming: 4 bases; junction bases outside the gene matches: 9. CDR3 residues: CASSLVLGGAGYEQYF. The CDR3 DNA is TGTGCCAGCAGCTTAGTTCTCGGGGGGGCCGGTTACGAGCAGTACTTC.

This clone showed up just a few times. CDR3 sequence: CASRRPGGNTIYF. CDR3 nucleotides: TGCGCCAGCCGTAGACCAGGGGGAAACACCATATATTTT. The chain recombines TRBV5-1 with TRBJ1-3; D possibly corresponds to TRBD1 (5 bases). V shed 7 bases and J shed 4 bases, with 12 bases lying between them. CDR3 length equals 13 residues. The germline gives CDR1 SGHRS, CDR2 YFSETQ.

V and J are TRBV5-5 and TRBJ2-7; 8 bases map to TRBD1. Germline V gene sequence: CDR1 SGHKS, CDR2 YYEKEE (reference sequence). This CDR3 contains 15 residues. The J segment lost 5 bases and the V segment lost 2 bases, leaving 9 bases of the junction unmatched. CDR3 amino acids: CASSLGTGPEDEQYF. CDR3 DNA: TGTGCCAGCAGCTTAGGGACAGGCCCAGAGGACGAGCAGTACTTC.

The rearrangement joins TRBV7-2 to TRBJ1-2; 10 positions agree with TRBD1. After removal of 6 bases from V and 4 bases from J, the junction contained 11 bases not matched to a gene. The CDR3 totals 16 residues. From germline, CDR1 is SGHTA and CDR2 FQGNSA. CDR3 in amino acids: CASSYPGTGALYGYTF. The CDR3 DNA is TGTGCCAGCAGTTACCCCGGGACAGGGGCCCTCTATGGCTACACCTTC.

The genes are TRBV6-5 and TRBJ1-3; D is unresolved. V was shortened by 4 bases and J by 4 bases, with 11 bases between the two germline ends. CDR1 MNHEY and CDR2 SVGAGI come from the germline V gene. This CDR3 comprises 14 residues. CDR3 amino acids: CASSSRERGNTIYF. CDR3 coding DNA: TGTGCCAGCAGTTCCCGAGAACGAGGAAACACCATATATTTT.

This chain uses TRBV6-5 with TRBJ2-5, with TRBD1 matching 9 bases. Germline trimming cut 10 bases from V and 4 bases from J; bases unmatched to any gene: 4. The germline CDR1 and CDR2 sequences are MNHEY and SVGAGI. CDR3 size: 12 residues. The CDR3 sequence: CATRDRAETQYF. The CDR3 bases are TGTGCCACGCGGGACAGGGCAGAGACCCAGTACTTC.

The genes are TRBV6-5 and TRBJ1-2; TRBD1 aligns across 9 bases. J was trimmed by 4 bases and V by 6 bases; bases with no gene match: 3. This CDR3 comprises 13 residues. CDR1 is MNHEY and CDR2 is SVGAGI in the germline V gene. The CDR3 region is CASRVTGGYGYTF. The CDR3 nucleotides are TGTGCCAGCAGGGTGACAGGGGGCTATGGCTACACCTTC.

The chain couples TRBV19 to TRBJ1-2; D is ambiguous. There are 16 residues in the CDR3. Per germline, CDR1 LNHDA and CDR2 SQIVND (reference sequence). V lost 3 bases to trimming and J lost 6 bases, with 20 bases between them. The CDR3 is CASSILLEASPDGYTF. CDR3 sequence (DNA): TGTGCCAGTAGTATCTTACTCGAGGCCAGCCCCGATGGCTACACCTTC.

The CDR3 nucleotides are TGTGCCAGCAGTGAATGGGCAACTAGCACAGATACGCAGTATTTT. This translates into CASSEWATSTDTQYF. The chain links TRBV25-1 to TRBJ2-3, with D unclear. Germline CDR1 MGHDK, CDR2 SYGVNS. The CDR3 consists of 15 residues. V lost 1 base, J lost 0 bases, and 8 bases lay in between.

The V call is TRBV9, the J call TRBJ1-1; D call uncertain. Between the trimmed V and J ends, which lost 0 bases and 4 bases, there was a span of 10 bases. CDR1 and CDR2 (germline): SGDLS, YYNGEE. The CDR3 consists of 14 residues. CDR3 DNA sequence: TGTGCCAGCAGCGTAGATCAGACTACCACTGAAGCTTTCTTT. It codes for CASSVDQTTTEAFF.

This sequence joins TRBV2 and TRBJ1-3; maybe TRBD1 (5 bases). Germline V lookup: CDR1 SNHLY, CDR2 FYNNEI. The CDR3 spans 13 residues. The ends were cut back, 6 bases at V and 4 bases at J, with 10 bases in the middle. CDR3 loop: CASRRQQGNTIYF. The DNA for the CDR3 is TGTGCCAGCAGAAGACAGCAGGGAAACACCATATATTTT. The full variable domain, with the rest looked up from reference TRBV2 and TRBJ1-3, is EPEVTQTPSHQVTQMGQEVILRCVPISNHLYFYWYRQILGQKVEFLVSFYNNEISEKSEIFDDQFSVERPDGSNFTLKIRSTKLEDSAMYFCASRRQQGNTIYFGEGSWLTVV.

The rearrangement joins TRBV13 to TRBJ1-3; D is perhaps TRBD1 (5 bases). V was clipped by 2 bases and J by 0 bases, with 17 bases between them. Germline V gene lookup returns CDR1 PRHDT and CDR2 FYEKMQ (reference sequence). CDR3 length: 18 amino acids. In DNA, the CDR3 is TGTGCCAGCAGCTTATACCATCTCTCGACAGTCTCTGGAAACACCATATATTTT. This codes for CASSLYHLSTVSGNTIYF.

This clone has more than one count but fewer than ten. CDR3 loop: CASSKDLAGGTNTGELFF. In nucleotides, the CDR3 is TGTGCCAGCAGCAAAGATCTAGCGGGGGGGACAAACACCGGGGAGCTGTTTTTT. The V call is TRBV21-1, the J call TRBJ2-2; TRBD2, the D gene given by the table, was not confirmed from the DNA. TRBV21-1 is flagged as a pseudogene. The CDR3 loop spans 18 amino acids.

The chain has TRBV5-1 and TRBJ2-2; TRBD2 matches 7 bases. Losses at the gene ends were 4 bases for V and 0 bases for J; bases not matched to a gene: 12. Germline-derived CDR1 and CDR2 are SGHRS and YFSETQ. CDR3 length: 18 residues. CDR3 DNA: TGCGCCAGCAGCCTCCGACTAGCCGACAACACGAACACCGGGGAGCTGTTTTTT. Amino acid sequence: CASSLRLADNTNTGELFF. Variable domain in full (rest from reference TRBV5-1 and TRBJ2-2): KAGVTQTPRYLIKTRGQQVTLSCSPISGHRSVSWYQQTPGQGLQFLFEYFSETQRNKGNFPGRFSGRQFSNSRSEMNVSTLELGDSALYLCASSLRLADNTNTGELFFGEGSRLTVL.